This passage covers 5 T cell receptor beta chains from one sample sequenced in a study of cytomegalovirus exposure and HLA in healthy donors. Both 60 Vbeta primers and 13 Jbeta primers went into the PCR. Some clones are missing from TCRdb's copy, which holds only in-frame ones; the method was immunoSEQ multiplex PCR. The sample includes about 160,000 clones, over 75% of them seen just once. Input material: PBMCs. The origin of the receptors is a human donor in good health.

This clone was detected a few times. The CDR3 DNA follows: TGTGCCAGCAGCTTTAGTATCGGGAATCGGGGCGAGCAGTACTTC. Translation gives CASSFSIGNRGEQYF. V usage is TRBV7-9 and J usage is TRBJ2-7; D is possibly TRBD2 (5 bases). CDR3 length equals 15 residues. Germline CDR1 and CDR2: SEHNR and FQNEAQ (reference sequence). V lost 3 bases, J lost 6 bases, and 18 bases lay in between.

The gene calls are TRBV1 and TRBJ1-5. TRBV1 is flagged as a pseudogene. This CDR3 is 16 amino acids long. The DNA of the CDR3 is TGCATCAGCAGCTCTTCACGGCGGGAGGGAGGGCAGCCCCAGCATTTT. This gives the protein CISSSSRREGGQPQHF.

The chain carries TRBV27 and TRBJ2-2; 9 bases map to TRBD1. Germline V gene sequence: CDR1 MNHEY, CDR2 SMNVEV (reference sequence). CDR3 length equals 16 residues. The V and J ends lost 5 bases and 5 bases, in that order; junction bases with no gene match: 9. DNA of the CDR3: TGTGCCAGCAGTCCGTACGACAGGGGGAGGACCGGGGAGCTGTTTTTT. Its translation: CASSPYDRGRTGELFF.

The chain combines TRBV5-1 with TRBJ2-5, with 12 bases matching TRBD1. This CDR3 spans 15 amino acids. Germline loops: CDR1 SGHRS, CDR2 YFSETQ. Unmatched junction bases numbered 11, after V lost 9 bases and J lost 5 bases. The CDR3, as DNA: TGCGCCACCTCGGGACAGGGGGCTTTTGGCGAGACCCAGTACTTC. It encodes CATSGQGAFGETQYF.

The J gene is TRBJ2-3, the V gene TRBV7-2; 9 bases are shared with TRBD2. This CDR3 is built from 15 residues. CDR1 and CDR2 from the germline V gene are SGHTA and FQGNSA. V was clipped by 4 bases and J by 8 bases; unmatched bases: 10. This chain's CDR3 is CASSSGLAARTTQYF. Written as DNA, the CDR3 is TGTGCCAGCAGCTCGGGACTAGCCGCCCGAACTACGCAGTATTTT.